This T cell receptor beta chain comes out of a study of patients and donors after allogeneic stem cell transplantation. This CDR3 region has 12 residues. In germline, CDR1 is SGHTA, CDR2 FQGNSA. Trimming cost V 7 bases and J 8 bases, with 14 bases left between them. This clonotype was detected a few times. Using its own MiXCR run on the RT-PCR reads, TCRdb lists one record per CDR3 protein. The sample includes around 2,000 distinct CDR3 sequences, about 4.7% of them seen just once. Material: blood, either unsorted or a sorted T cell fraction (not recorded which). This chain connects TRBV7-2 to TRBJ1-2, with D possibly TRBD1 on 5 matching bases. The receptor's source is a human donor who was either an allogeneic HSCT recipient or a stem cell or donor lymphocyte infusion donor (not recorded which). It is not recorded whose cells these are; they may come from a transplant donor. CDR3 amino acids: CASTLGRTGYTF. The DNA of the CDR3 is TGTGCCAGCACTCTAGGACGGACAGGCTACACCTTC.